These T cell receptor beta chains were read from a single sample in a study of blood T cell repertoires in COVID-19. Method: immunoSEQ multiplex PCR; TCRdb's copy keeps in-frame clones and lacks some. The sample contains 300,000 to 400,000 clones, approximately 90% of which appear only once. The sequencing sample was made of peripheral blood. The receptors shown here come from a woman aged 18-29 years who had recovered from COVID-19. The CDR3 runs from the conserved cysteine through the conserved F or W. Fields, in order: J gene, V gene, CDR3 protein.

j_gene: TRBJ1-1; v_gene: TRBV10-3; CDR3aa: CAITDRDRNEAFF
j_gene: TRBJ1-1; v_gene: TRBV5-1; CDR3aa: CASSLTGLNTEAFF
j_gene: TRBJ2-5; v_gene: TRBV6-4; CDR3aa: CASSSTSGGQETQYF
j_gene: TRBJ1-5; v_gene: TRBV7-6; CDR3aa: CASSLVVGQPQHF
j_gene: TRBJ2-1; v_gene: TRBV11-2; CDR3aa: CASSETGTSGYNEQFF
j_gene: TRBJ1-2; v_gene: TRBV5-4; CDR3aa: CASSLARRDGYTF
j_gene: TRBJ1-6; v_gene: TRBV25-1; CDR3aa: CASSPMTGPALPLHF
j_gene: TRBJ2-1; v_gene: TRBV9; CDR3aa: CASSGEAGTYNEQFF
j_gene: TRBJ2-5; v_gene: TRBV18; CDR3aa: CASSPPGQKETQYF
j_gene: TRBJ1-2; v_gene: TRBV6-6; CDR3aa: CASRPRVDYGYTF
j_gene: TRBJ1-1; v_gene: TRBV14; CDR3aa: CASSQTRGQNTEAFF
j_gene: TRBJ1-2; v_gene: TRBV6-5; CDR3aa: CASHRANYGYTF
j_gene: TRBJ2-1; v_gene: TRBV19; CDR3aa: CASSIGSAGEQFF
j_gene: TRBJ2-5; v_gene: TRBV19; CDR3aa: CASSIKREFGETQYF
j_gene: TRBJ2-1; v_gene: TRBV19; CDR3aa: CASSIVGLAVNEQFF
j_gene: TRBJ2-5; v_gene: TRBV7-2; CDR3aa: CASSLARQNRGGETQYF
j_gene: TRBJ1-1; v_gene: TRBV6-6; CDR3aa: CASSYYGTGGDTEAFF
j_gene: TRBJ2-5; v_gene: TRBV27; CDR3aa: CASTYAGGIETQYF
j_gene: TRBJ2-5; v_gene: TRBV5-6; CDR3aa: CASSLELAGDRLIETQYF
j_gene: TRBJ2-1; v_gene: TRBV23-1; CDR3aa: CASNETLAGGRIEQFF
j_gene: TRBJ1-1; v_gene: TRBV6-5; CDR3aa: CASRPNRVVAEAFF
j_gene: TRBJ1-1; v_gene: TRBV7-9; CDR3aa: CASSLERPAGAFF
j_gene: TRBJ1-2; v_gene: TRBV20-1; CDR3aa: CSARAIYGYTF
j_gene: TRBJ2-5; v_gene: TRBV2; CDR3aa: CASSEQVGAETQYF
j_gene: TRBJ1-5; v_gene: TRBV6-5; CDR3aa: CASRRDRRSNQPQHF